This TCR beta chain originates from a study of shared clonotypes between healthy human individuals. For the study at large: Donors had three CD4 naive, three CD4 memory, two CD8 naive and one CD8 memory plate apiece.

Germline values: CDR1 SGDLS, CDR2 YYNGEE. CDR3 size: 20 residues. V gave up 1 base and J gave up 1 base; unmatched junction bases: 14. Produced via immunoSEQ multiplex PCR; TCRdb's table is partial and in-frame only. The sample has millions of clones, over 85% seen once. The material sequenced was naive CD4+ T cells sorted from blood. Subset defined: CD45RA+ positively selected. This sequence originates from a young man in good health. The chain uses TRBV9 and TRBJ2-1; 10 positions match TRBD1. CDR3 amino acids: CASSVSLGGTGASSYNEQFF. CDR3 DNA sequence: TGTGCCAGCAGCGTATCGCTCGGCGGGACAGGGGCTTCTTCCTACAATGAGCAGTTCTTC.